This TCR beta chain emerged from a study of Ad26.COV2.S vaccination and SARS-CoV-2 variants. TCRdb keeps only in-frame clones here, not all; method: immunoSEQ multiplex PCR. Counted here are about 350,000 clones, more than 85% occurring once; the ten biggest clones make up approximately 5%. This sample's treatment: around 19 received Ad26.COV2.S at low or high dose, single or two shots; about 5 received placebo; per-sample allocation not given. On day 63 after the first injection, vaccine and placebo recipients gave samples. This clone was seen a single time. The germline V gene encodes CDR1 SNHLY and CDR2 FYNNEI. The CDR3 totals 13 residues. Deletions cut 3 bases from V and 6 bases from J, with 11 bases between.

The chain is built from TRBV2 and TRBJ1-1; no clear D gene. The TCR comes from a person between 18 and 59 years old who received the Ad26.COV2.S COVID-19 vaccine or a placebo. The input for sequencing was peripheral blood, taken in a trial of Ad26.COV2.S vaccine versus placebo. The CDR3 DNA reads TGTGCCAGCAGTGACTCGTATAGGGCTGAAGCTTTCTTT. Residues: CASSDSYRAEAFF. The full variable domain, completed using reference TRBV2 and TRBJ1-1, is EPEVTQTPSHQVTQMGQEVILRCVPISNHLYFYWYRQILGQKVEFLVSFYNNEISEKSEIFDDQFSVERPDGSNFTLKIRSTKLEDSAMYFCASSDSYRAEAFFGQGTRLTVV.